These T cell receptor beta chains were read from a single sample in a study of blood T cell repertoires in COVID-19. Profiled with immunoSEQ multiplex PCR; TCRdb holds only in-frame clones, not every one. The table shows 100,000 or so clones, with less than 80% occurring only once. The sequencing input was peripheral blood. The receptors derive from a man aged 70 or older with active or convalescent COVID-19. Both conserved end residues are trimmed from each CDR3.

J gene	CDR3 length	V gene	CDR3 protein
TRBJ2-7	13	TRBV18	ASSPGGSTLYEQY
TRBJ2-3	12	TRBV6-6	ASSGQGALDTQY
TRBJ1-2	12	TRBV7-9	ASSYRDREHGYT
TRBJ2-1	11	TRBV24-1	ATQRSSVNEQF
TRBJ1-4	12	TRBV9	ASSERGGNEKLF
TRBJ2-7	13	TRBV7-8	ASSPWTGVTYEQY
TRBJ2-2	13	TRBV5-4	ASSSDNINTGELF
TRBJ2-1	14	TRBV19	ASSIDRGREGYEQF
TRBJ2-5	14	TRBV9	ASSASQGALAETQY
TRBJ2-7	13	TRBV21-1	ASSRYGTNTYEQY
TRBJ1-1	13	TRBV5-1	ASSRDRGRNTEAF
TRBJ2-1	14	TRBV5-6	ASSLAEGGVYNEQF
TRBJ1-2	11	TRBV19	ASSSSGFNGYT
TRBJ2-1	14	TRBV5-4	ASSLGGTRSYNEQF
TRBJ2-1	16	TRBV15	ATSRSFSGQRSYNEQF
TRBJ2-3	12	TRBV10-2	ASRGQRNTDTQY
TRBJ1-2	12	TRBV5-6	ASSLGWTEDGYT
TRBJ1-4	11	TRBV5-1	ASSGGQNEKLF
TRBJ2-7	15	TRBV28	ASSFAGDTVFAYEQY
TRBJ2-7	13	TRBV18	ASSPFSGATYEQY
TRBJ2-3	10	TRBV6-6	ASSAHPDTQY
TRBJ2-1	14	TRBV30	AWSQGRGGSYNEQF
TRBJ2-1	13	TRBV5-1	ASSLSASAYNEQF
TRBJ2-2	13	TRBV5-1	ASTQAGTNTGELF
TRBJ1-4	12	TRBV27	ASSSWGTNEKLF
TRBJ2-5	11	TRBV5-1	ASSLSATETQY
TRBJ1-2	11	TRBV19	ASSTGNPYGYT